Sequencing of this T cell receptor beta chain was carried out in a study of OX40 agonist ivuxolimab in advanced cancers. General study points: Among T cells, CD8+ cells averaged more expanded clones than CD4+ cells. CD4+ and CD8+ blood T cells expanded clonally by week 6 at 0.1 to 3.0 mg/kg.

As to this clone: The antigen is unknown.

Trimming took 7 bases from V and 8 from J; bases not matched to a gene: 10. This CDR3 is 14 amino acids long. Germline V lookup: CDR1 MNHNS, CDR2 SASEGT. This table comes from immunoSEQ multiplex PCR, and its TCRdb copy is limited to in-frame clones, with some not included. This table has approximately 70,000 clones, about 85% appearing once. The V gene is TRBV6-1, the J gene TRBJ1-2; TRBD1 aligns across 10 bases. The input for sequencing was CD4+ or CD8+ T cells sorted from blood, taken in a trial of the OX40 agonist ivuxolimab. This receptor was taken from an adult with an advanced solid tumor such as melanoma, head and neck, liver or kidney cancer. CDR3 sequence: CASTRDRGFEGYTF. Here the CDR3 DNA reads TGTGCCAGCACTCGGGACAGGGGTTTTGAAGGCTACACCTTC.